In its sample, the clone carrying this TCR beta chain ranks as medium-sized. The antigen remains unidentified. Clones were read by immunoSEQ multiplex PCR, and TCRdb kept only the in-frame ones, dropping some. The profile covers about 15,000 clones, none occurring a single time. This specimen comes from a study of T cells after posttransplantation cyclophosphamide. Study-wide findings and caveats: Later post-transplant blood repertoires were often dominated by donor CD8+ memory clones. Skin or GI-infiltrating T cells shared few TRB sequences with blood. TRB clonality was highly associated with recipient CMV seropositivity and reactivation.

The CDR3 is made up of 11 amino acids. The germline V and J ends were trimmed by 3 bases and 4 bases, with 4 bases remaining between them. CDR1 and CDR2 (germline): WSHSY, SAAADI. A marrow graft followed busulfan-fludarabine conditioning, with cyclophosphamide on days +3 and +4. The chain employs TRBV10-2 and TRBJ2-7; D uncertain. This TCR was sampled from a female patient aged 35 to 55 who received an allogeneic stem cell transplant from a related donor, was CMV-positive, and had no GVHD. Some T cells may be transferred from the graft donor. The sequencing used PBMCs, collected 950 to 1,200 days after allogeneic stem cell transplant with posttransplant cyclophosphamide. Written as DNA, the CDR3 is TGCGCCAGCAGTGACAGGTACGAGCAGTACTTC. It encodes CASSDRYEQYF.